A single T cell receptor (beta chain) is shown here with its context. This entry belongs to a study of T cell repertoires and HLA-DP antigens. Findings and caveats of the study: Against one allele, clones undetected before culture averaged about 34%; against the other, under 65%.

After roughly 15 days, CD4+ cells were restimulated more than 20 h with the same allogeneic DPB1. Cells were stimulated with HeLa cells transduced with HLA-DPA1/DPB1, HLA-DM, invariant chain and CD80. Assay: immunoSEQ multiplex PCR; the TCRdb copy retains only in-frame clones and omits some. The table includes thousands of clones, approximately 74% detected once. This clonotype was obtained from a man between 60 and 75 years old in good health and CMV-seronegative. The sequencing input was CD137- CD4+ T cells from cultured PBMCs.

This CDR3 is CASRETGVSNLNTEAFF. CDR3 nucleotides: TGTGCCAGCAGGGAGACAGGGGTATCTAACTTGAACACTGAAGCTTTCTTT. The V gene is TRBV5-4, the J gene TRBJ1-1, with 8 bases matching TRBD1. The trim removed 5 bases at V and 0 bases at J, leaving 12 bases unmatched. The CDR3 is made up of 17 amino acids. The germline V gene encodes CDR1 SGHNT and CDR2 YYREEE (reference sequence). The full variable domain, completed using reference TRBV5-4 and TRBJ1-1, is ETGVTQSPTHLIKTRGQQVTLRCSSQSGHNTVSWYQQALGQGPQFIFQYYREEENGRGNFPPRFSGLQFPNYSSELNVNALELDDSALYLCASRETGVSNLNTEAFFGQGTRLTVV.